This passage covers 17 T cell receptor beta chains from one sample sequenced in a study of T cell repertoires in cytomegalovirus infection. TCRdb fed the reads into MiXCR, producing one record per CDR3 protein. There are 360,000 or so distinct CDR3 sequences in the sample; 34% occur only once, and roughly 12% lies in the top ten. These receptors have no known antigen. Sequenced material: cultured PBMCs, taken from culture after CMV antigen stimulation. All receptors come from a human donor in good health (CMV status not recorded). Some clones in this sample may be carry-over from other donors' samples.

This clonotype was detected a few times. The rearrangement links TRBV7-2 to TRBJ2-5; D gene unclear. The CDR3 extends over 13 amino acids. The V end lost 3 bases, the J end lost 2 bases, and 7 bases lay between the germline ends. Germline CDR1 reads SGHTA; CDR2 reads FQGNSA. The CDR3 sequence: CASSFTRQETQYF. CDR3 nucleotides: TGTGCCAGCAGCTTCACTCGGCAAGAGACCCAGTACTTC.

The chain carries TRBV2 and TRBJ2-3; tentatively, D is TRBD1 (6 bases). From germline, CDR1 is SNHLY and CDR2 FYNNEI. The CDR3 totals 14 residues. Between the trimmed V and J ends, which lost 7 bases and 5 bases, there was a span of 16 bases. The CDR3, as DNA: TGTGCCAGCACCTTTACAGGGCGAGGAGATACGCAGTATTTT. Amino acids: CASTFTGRGDTQYF. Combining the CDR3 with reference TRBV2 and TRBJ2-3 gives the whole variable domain EPEVTQTPSHQVTQMGQEVILRCVPISNHLYFYWYRQILGQKVEFLVSFYNNEISEKSEIFDDQFSVERPDGSNFTLKIRSTKLEDSAMYFCASTFTGRGDTQYFGPGTRLTVL.

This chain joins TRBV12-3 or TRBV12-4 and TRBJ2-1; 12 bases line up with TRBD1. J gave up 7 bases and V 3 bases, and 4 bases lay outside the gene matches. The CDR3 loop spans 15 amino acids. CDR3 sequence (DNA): TGTGCCAGCAGTTTGGGACAGGGGGCGGGAAATGAGCAGTTCTTC. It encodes CASSLGQGAGNEQFF.

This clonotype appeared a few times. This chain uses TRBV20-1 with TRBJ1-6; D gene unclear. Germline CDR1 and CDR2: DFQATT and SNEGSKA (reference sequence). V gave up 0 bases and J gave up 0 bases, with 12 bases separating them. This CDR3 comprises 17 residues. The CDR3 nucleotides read TGCAGTGCTAGAGATCAAGGGCAGAGCTCCTATAATTCACCCCTCCACTTT. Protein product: CSARDQGQSSYNSPLHF.

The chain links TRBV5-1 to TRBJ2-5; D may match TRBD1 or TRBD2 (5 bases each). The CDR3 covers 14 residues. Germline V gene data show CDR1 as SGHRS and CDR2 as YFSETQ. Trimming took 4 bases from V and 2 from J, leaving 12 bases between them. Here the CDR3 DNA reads TGCGCCAGCAGCCATTTGGGGGAGCAAGAGACCCAGTACTTC. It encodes CASSHLGEQETQYF. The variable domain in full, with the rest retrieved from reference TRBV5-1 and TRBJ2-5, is KAGVTQTPRYLIKTRGQQVTLSCSPISGHRSVSWYQQTPGQGLQFLFEYFSETQRNKGNFPGRFSGRQFSNSRSEMNVSTLELGDSALYLCASSHLGEQETQYFGPGTRLLVL.

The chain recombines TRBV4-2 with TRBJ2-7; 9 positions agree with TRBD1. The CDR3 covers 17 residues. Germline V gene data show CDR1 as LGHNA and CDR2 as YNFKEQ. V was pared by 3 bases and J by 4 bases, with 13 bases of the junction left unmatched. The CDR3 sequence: CASSQALGTGILYEQYF. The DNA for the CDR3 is TGTGCCAGCAGCCAGGCCCTCGGGACAGGGATTTTATACGAGCAGTACTTC.

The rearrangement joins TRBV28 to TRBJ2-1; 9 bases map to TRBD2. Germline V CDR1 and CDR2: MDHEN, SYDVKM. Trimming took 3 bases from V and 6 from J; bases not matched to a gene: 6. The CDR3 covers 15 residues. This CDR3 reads CASSFLAGVFNEQFF. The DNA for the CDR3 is TGTGCCAGCAGTTTTTTAGCGGGAGTCTTCAATGAGCAGTTCTTC.

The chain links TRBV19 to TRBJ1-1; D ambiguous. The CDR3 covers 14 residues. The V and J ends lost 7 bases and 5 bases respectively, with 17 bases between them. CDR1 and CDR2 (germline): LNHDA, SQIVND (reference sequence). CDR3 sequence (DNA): TGTGCCAGTACCGACGGGCGGGTAATGACTGAAGCTTTCTTT. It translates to CASTDGRVMTEAFF.

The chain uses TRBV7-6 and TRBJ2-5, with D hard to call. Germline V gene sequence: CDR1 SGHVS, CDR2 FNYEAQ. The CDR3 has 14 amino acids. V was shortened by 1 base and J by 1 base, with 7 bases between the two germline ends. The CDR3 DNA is TGTGCCAGCAGCTTAGGCAGGACCCAAGAGACCCAGTACTTC. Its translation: CASSLGRTQETQYF.

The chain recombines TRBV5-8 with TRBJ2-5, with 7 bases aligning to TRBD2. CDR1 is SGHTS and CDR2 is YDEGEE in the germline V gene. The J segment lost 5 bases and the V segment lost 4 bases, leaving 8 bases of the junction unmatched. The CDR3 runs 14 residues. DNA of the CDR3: TGTGCCAGCAGCCGGGACTACTCCCTGGAGACCCAGTACTTC. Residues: CASSRDYSLETQYF.

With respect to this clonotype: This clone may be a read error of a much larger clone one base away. The CDR3 region has the DNA TGTGCCAGCAGCGATACCGGGACTACGCGTGGGGCTGAGCAGTTCTTC. Amino acid sequence: CASSDTGTTRGAEQFF. The chain is built from TRBV12-3 or TRBV12-4 and TRBJ2-1, with 7 nucleotides matching TRBD2. The length of the CDR3 is 16 residues. V gave up 6 bases and J gave up 9 bases; unmatched junction bases: 17.

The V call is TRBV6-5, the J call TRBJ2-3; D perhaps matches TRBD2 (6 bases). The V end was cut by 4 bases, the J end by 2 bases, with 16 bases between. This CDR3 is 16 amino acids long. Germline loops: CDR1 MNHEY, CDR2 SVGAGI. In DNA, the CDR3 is TGTGCCAGCAGTTTATCCGGTAGCGGCGTCACAGATACGCAGTATTTT. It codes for CASSLSGSGVTDTQYF.

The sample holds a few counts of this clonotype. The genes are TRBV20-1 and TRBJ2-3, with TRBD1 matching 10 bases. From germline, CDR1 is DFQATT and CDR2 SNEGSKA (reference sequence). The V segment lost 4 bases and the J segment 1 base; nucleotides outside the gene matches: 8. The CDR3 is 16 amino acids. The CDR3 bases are TGCAGTGCTAACGACAGGGGGCGACTTGGCACAGATACGCAGTATTTT. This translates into CSANDRGRLGTDTQYF.

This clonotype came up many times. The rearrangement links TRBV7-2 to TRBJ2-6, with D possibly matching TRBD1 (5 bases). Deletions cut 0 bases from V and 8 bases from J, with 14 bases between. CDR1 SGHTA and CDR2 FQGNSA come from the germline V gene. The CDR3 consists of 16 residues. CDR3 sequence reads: CASSLAWQGKTNVLTF. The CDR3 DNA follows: TGTGCCAGCAGCTTAGCCTGGCAGGGAAAAACCAACGTCCTGACTTTC.

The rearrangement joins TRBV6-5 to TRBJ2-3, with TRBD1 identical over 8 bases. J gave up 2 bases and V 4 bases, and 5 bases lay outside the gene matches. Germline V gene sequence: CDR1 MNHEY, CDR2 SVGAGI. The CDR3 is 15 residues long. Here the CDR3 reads CASSFQGAFTDTQYF. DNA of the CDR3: TGTGCCAGCAGTTTTCAGGGGGCATTCACAGATACGCAGTATTTT.

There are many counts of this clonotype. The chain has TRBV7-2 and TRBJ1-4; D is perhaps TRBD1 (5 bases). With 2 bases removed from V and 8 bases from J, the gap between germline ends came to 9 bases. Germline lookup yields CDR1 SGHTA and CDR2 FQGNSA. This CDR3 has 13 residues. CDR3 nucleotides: TGTGCCAGCAGCTTAAGCAGGGAAGAAAAACTGTTTTTT. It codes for CASSLSREEKLFF.

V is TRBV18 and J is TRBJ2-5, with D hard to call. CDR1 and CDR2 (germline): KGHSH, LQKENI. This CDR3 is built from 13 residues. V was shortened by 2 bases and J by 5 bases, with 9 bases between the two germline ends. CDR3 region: CASSPKGTETQYF. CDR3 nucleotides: TGTGCCAGCTCACCAAAGGGAACGGAGACCCAGTACTTC.